This T cell receptor (beta chain) comes out of a study of blood T cell repertoires in COVID-19. Turning to the study itself: Samples came from the United States, Italy and Spain, spanning acute and convalescent COVID-19. The analysed material was cDNA or gDNA that came from T cells, B-cell-depleted T cells, or PBMCs.

Germline CDR1 SEHNR, CDR2 FQNEAQ (reference sequence). The CDR3 has 13 residues. The V gene end was trimmed by 1 base and the J gene end by 8 bases; junction bases not matched to a gene: 4. Original data processing: Nucleated cell number was recorded as an estimate derived from reference gene primer amplification. The table came from immunoSEQ multiplex PCR; TCRdb's copy has only in-frame clones and leaves some out. That table supplies the V and J calls and clone size; D and trimming were determined from the DNA. The sample holds roughly 250,000 clones, around 87% seen once. The origin of this receptor is a woman aged 45 to 65 with acute or convalescent COVID-19. The specimen sequenced was peripheral blood. The chain employs TRBV7-9 and TRBJ1-1; 7 nucleotides match TRBD1. The CDR3 loop is CASSLGGQIEAFF. The CDR3 DNA reads TGTGCCAGCAGCTTAGGGGGACAGATAGAAGCTTTCTTT. Together with reference TRBV7-9 and TRBJ1-1, the CDR3 gives the full variable domain: DTGVSQNPRHKITKRGQNVTFRCDPISEHNRLYWYRQTLGQGPEFLTYFQNEAQLEKSRLLSDRFSAERPKGSFSTLEIQRTEQGDSAMYLCASSLGGQIEAFFGQGTRLTVV.